This T cell receptor beta chain comes out of a study of vaccination and CD4 T cells after COVID-19. About the research overall: Convalescent cases consisted of six males and four females, of whom two were Hispanic. The study's findings and limits: Median SARS-CoV-2-reactive clonotype numbers rose nonsignificantly, about 21 to 38.

The CDR3 contains 14 residues. Trimming removed 0 bases at V and 4 bases at J, with 6 bases between. CDR1 is ENHRY and CDR2 is SYGVKD in the germline V gene. Sequenced with the Oncomine TCR Beta short-read assay was DNA taken from cultured CD4+ T cells. Via MiXCR, TCRdb re-called the PCR reads, giving one row per CDR3 protein. The table shows 15,000 to 20,000 distinct CDR3 sequences, with approximately 63% occurring only once. As to treatment: approximately nine-day PBMC culture with coronavirus spike peptide pools or control peptides (ViraFEST assay). Expansion of antigen-specific T cells with peptide pools by ViraFEST preceded sequencing of TCRs. Comments on this clonotype: Its cognate antigen is unknown. This CDR3 is missing its conserved last phenylalanine or tryptophan, likely due to a read error.

The chain joins TRBV10-3 to TRBJ1-4; possible D gene TRBD1, 5 bases. Sequencing input: CD4+ T cells from blood, cultured in vitro. The sequence derives from a human donor who had recovered from COVID-19. CDR3 in DNA: TGTGCCATCAGTGAGTCGGGGGATAATGAAAAACTGTTTTCT. It is translated as CAISESGDNEKLFS.